This T cell receptor beta chain was recorded in a study of cytomegalovirus exposure and HLA in healthy donors. This clone was recorded a few times. V shed 10 bases, J shed 4 bases, and the junction held 14 bases outside the gene matches. The CDR3 spans 15 residues. CDR1 and CDR2 from the germline V gene are LNHDA and SQIVND (reference sequence). Use of 60 Vbeta and 13 Jbeta primers characterized the PCR. The repertoire was sequenced with immunoSEQ multiplex PCR; TCRdb's copy has only in-frame clones and lacks some. The sample yields around 180,000 clones, around three quarters seen once. Sequenced: PBMCs. The rearrangement uses TRBV19 and TRBJ1-1, with TRBD1 identical over 8 bases. The receptor comes from a man aged 35-49 years in good health and CMV-seronegative. The CDR3 region is CAIGTGGGLGTEAFF. The DNA for the CDR3 is TGTGCCATCGGGACAGGAGGAGGCCTGGGCACTGAAGCTTTCTTT. The complete variable domain, with remaining parts taken from reference TRBV19 and TRBJ1-1, reads DGGITQSPKYLFRKEGQNVTLSCEQNLNHDAMYWYRQDPGQGLRLIYYSQIVNDFQKGDIAEGYSVSREKKESFPLTVTSAQKNPTAFYLCAIGTGGGLGTEAFFGQGTRLTVV.